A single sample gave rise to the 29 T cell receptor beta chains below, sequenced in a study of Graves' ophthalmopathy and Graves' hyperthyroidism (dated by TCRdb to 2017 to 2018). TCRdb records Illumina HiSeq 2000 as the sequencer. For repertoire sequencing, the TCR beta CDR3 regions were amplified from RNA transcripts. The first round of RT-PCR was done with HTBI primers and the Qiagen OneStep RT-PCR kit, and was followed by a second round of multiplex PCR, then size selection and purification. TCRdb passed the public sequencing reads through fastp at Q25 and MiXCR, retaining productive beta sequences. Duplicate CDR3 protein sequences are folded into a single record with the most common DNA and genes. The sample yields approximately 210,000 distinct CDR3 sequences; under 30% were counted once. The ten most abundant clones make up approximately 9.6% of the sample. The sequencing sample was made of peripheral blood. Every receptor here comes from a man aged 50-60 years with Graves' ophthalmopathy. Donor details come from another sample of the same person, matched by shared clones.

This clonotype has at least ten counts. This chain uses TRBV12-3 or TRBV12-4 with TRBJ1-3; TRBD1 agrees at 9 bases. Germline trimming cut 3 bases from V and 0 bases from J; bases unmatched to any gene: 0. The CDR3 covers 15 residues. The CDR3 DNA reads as TGTGCCAGCAGTTTGACAGGGGGCTCTGGAAACACCATATATTTT. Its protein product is CASSLTGGSGNTIYF.

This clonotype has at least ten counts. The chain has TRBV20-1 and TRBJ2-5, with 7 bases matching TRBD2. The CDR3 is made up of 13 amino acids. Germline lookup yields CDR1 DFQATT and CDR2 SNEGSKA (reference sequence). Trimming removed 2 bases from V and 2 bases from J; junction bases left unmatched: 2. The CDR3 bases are TGCAGTGCTAGACAGGGAGGGCAAGAGACCCAGTACTTC. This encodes CSARQGGQETQYF.

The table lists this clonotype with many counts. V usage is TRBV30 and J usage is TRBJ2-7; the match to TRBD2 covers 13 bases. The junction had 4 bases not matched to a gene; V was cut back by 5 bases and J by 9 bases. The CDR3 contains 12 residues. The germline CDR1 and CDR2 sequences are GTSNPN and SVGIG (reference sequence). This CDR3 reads CAWGTSGVVQYF. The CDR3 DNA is TGTGCCTGGGGGACTAGCGGGGTGGTGCAGTACTTC.

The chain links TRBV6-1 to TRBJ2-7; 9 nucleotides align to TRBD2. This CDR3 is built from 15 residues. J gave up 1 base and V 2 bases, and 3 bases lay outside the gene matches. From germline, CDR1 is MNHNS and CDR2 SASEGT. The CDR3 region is CASSEFAGGSYEQYF. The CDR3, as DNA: TGTGCCAGCAGTGAATTCGCGGGAGGGTCCTACGAGCAGTACTTC.

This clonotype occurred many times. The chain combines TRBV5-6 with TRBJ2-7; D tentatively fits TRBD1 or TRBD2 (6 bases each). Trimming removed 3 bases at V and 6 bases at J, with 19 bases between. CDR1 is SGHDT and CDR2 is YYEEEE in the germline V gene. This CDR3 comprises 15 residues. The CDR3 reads CASSSSGAPLLEQYF. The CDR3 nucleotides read TGTGCCAGCAGCTCGTCGGGGGCCCCCCTTCTCGAGCAGTACTTC.

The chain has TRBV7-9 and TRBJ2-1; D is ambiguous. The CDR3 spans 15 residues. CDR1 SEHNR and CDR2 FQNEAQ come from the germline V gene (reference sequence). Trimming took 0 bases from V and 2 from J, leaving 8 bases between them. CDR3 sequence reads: CASSLALHPYNEQFF. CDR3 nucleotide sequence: TGTGCCAGCAGCTTAGCTCTCCACCCCTACAATGAGCAGTTCTTC.

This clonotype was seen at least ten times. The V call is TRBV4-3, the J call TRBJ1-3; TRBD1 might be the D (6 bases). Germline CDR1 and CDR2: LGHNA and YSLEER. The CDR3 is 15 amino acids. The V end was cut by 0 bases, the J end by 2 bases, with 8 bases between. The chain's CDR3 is CASSQDRGPGNTIYF. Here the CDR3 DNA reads TGCGCCAGCAGCCAAGACAGGGGCCCTGGAAACACCATATATTTT.

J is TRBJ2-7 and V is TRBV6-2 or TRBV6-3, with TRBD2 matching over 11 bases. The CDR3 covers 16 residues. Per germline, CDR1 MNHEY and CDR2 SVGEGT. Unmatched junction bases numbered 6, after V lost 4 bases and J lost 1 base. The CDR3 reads CASSSRGLAVSYEQYF. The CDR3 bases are TGTGCCAGCAGTTCCCGGGGACTAGCGGTTTCCTACGAGCAGTACTTC.

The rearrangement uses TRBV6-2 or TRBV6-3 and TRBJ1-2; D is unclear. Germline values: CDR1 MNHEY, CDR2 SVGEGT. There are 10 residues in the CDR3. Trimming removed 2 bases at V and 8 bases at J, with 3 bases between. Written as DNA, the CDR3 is TGTGCCAGCAGTTACGGGGGCTACACCTTC. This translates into CASSYGGYTF.

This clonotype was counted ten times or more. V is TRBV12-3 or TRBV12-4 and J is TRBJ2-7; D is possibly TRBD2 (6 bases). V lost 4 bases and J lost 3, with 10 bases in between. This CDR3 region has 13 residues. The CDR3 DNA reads TGTGCCAGCAGTTGGGAGGTGCGCTACGAGCAGTACTTC. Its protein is CASSWEVRYEQYF.

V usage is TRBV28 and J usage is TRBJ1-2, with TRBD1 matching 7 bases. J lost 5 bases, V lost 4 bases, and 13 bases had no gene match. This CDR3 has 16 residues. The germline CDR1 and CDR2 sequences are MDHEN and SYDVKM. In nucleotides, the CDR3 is TGTGCCAGCAGTTCCTTCGACGACAGGGTAGGGTATGGCTACACCTTC. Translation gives CASSSFDDRVGYGYTF.

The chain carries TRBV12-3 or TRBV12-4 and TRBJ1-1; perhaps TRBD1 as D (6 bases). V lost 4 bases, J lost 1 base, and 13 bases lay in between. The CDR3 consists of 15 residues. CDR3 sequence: CASSSPPTGNTEAFF. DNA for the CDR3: TGTGCCAGCAGTTCCCCTCCGACAGGGAACACTGAAGCTTTCTTT.

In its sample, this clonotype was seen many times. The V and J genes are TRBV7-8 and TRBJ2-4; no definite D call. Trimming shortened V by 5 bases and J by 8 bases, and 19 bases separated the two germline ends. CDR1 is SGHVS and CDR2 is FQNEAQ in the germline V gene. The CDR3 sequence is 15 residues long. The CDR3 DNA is TGTGCCAGCAGCCGACCCCGGGCCCGGGCGGACATTCAGTACTTC. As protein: CASSRPRARADIQYF. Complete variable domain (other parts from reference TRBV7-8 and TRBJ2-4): GAGVSQSPRYKVAKRGQDVALRCDPISGHVSLFWYQQALGQGPEFLTYFQNEAQLDKSGLPSDRFFAERPEGSVSTLKIQRTQQEDSAVYLCASSRPRARADIQYFGAGTRLSVL.

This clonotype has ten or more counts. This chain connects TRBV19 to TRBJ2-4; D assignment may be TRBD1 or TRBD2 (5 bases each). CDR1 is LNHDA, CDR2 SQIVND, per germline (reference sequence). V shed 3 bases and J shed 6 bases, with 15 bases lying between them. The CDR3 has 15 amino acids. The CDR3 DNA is TGTGCCAGTAGTATCCTCTGGGACGGAGTAAACATTCAGTACTTC. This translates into CASSILWDGVNIQYF.

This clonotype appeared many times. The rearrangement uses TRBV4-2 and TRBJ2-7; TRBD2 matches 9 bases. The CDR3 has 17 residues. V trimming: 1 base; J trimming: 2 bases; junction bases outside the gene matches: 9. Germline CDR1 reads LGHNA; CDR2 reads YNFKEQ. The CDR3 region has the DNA TGTGCCAGCAGCCAAGTGGGGAGGACTAGCGTTCCCTACGAGCAGTACTTC. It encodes CASSQVGRTSVPYEQYF.

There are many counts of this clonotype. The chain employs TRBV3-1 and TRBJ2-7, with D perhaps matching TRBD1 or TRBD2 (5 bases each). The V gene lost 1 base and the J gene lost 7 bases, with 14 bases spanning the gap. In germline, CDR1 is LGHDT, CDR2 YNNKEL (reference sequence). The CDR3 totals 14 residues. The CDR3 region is CASSQGGPTGEQYF. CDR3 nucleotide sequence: TGTGCCAGCAGCCAAGGGGGACCGACGGGAGAGCAGTACTTC.

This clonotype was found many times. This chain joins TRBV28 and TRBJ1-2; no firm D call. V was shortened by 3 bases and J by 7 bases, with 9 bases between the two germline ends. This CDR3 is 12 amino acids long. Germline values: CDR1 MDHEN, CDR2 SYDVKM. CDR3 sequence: CASSLAPGGYTF. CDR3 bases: TGTGCCAGCAGTTTGGCTCCCGGTGGCTACACCTTC.

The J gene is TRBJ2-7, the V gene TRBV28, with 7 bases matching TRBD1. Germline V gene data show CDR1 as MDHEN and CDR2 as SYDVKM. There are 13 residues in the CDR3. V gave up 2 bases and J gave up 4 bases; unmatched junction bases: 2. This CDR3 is CASSLADRYEQYF. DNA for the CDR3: TGTGCCAGCAGTTTAGCGGACAGGTACGAGCAGTACTTC.

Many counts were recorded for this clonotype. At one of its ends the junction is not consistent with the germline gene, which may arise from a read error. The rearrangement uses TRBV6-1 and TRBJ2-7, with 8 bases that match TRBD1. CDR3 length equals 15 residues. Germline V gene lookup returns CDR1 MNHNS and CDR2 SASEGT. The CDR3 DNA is TGTGCCAACAGTGAACGGACAGGGAACACCTACGAGCAGTACTTC. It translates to CANSERTGNTYEQYF.

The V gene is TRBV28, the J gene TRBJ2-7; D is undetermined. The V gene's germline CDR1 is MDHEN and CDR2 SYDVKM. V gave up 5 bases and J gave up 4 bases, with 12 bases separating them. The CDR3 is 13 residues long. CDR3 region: CASSRYGFYEQYF. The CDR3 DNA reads TGTGCCAGCAGTCGGTACGGATTTTACGAGCAGTACTTC.

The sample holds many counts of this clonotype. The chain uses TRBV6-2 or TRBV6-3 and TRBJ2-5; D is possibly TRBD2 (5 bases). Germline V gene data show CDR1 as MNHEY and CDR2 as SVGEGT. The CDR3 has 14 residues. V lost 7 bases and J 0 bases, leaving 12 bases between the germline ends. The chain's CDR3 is CASTFLAYQETQYF. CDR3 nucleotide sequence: TGTGCCAGCACTTTTTTAGCGTACCAAGAGACCCAGTACTTC.

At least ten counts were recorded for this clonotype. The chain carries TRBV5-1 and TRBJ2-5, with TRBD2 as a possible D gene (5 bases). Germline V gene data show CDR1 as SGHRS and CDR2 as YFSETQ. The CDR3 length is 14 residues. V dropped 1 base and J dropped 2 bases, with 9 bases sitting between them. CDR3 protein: CASSLLPGQETQYF. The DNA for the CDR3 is TGCGCCAGCAGCTTGTTGCCGGGGCAAGAGACCCAGTACTTC. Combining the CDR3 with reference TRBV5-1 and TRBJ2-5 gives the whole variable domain KAGVTQTPRYLIKTRGQQVTLSCSPISGHRSVSWYQQTPGQGLQFLFEYFSETQRNKGNFPGRFSGRQFSNSRSEMNVSTLELGDSALYLCASSLLPGQETQYFGPGTRLLVL.

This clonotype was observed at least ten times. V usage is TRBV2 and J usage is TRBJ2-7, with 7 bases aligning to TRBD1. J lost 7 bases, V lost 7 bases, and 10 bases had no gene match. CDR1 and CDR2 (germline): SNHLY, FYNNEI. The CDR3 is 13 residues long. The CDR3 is CASNLRAGGEQYF. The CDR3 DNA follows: TGTGCCAGCAACCTGCGGGCAGGGGGTGAGCAGTACTTC.

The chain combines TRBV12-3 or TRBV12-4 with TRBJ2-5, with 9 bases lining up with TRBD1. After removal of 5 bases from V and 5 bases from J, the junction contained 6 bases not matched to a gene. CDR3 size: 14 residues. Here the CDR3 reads CASSHTGTGETQYF. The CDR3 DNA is TGTGCCAGCAGTCATACCGGGACAGGGGAGACCCAGTACTTC.

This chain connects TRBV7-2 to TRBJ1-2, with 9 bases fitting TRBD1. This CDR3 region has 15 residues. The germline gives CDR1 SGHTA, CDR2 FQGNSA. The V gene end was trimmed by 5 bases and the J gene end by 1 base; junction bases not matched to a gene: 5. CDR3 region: CASSTTGGSNYGYTF. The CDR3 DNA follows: TGTGCCAGCAGCACGACAGGGGGTAGTAACTATGGCTACACCTTC.

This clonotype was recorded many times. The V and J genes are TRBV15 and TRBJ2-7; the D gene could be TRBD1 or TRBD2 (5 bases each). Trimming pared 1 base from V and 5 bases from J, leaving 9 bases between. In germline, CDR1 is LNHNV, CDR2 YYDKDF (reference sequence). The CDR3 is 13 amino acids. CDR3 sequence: CATSRVGTHEQYF. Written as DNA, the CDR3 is TGTGCCACCAGCAGAGTAGGGACCCACGAGCAGTACTTC.

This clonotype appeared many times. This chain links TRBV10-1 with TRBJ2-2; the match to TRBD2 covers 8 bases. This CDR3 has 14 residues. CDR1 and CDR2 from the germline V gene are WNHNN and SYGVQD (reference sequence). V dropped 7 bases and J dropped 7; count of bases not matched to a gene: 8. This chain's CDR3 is CASKPTSDGGELFF. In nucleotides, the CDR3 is TGCGCCAGCAAACCGACTAGCGATGGCGGGGAGCTGTTTTTT.

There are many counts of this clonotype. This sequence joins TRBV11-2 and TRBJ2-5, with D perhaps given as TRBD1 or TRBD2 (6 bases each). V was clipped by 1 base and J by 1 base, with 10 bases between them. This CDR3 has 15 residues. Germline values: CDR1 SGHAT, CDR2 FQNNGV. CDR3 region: CASSLVWGAQETQYF. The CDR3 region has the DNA TGTGCCAGCAGCTTAGTTTGGGGGGCCCAAGAGACCCAGTACTTC.

The CDR3 sequence is CASSFGGQGYGYTF. CDR3 DNA sequence: TGTGCCAGCAGTTTTGGGGGACAGGGTTATGGCTACACCTTC. V and J are TRBV12-3 or TRBV12-4 and TRBJ1-2, with TRBD1 identical over 9 bases. Trimming removed 3 bases from V and 5 bases from J; junction bases left unmatched: 4. The CDR3 has 14 residues.